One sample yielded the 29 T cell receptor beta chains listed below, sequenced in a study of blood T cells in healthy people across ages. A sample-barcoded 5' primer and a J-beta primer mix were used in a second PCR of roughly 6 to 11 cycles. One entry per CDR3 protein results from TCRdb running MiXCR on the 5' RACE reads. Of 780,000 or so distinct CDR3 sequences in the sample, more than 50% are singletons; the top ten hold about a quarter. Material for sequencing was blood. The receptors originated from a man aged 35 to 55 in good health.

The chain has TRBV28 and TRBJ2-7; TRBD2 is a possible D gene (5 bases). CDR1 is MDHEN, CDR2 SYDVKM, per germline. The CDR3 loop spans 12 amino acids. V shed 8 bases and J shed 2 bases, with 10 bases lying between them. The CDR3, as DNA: TGTGCCAGCGTCGGGGTTACCTACGAGCAGTACTTC. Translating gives CASVGVTYEQYF.

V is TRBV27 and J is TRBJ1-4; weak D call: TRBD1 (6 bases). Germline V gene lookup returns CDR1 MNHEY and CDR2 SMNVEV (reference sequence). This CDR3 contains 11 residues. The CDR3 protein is CGEQGHEKLFF. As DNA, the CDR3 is TGTGGGGAACAGGGTCATGAAAAACTGTTTTTT.

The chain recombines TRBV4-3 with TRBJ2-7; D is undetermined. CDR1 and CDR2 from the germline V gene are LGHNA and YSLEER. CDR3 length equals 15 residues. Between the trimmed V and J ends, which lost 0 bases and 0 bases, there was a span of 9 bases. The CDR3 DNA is TGCGCCAGCAGCCAAGATGTGGGCGGCTCCTACGAGCAGTACTTC. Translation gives CASSQDVGGSYEQYF.

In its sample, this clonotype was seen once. As DNA, the CDR3 is TGCAACGTCAGGGGTCTTTACGCAGATACGCAGTATTTT. Protein product: CNVRGLYADTQYF. The J gene is TRBJ2-3, the V gene TRBV29-1; tentative D call: TRBD1 (6 bases). This CDR3 is 13 amino acids long. Germline lookup yields CDR1 SQVTM and CDR2 ANQGSEA.

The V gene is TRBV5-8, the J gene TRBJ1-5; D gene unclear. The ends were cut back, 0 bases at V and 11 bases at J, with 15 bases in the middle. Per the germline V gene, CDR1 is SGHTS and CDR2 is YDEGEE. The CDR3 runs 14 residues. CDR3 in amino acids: CASSLETYPGAQHF. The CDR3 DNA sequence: TGTGCCAGCAGCTTGGAAACTTATCCTGGGGCCCAGCATTTT.

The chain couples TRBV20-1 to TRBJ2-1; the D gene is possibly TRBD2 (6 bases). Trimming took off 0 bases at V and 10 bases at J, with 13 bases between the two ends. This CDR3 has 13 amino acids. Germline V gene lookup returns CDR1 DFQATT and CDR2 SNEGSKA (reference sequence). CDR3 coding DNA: TGCAGTGCTAGAGATCTTTGGGGGGACGAGCAGTTCTTC. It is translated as CSARDLWGDEQFF.

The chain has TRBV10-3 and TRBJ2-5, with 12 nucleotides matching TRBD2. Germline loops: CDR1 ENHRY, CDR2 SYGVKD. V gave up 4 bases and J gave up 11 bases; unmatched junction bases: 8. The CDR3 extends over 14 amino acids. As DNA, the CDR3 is TGTGCCATCAGTGGGCTTTCTAGCGGGAGGGAGCAGTACTTC. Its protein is CAISGLSSGREQYF.

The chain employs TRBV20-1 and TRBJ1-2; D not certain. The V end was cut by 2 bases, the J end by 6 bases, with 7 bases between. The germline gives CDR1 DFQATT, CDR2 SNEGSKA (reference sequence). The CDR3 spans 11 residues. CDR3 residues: CSARTLDGYTF. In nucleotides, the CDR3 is TGCAGTGCTAGAACCTTGGATGGCTACACCTTC.

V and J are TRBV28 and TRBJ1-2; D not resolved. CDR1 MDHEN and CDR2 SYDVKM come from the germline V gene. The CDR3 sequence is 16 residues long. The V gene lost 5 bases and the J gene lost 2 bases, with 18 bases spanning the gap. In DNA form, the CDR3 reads TGTGCCAGCAGTCAGGACGGAATCAAATCCAACTATGGCTACACCTTC. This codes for CASSQDGIKSNYGYTF.

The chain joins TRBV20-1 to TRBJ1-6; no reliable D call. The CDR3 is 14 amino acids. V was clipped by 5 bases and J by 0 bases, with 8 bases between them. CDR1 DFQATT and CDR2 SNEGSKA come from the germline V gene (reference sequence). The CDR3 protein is CSADQSSYNSPLHF. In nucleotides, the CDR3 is TGCAGTGCTGATCAGAGCTCCTATAATTCACCCCTCCACTTT.

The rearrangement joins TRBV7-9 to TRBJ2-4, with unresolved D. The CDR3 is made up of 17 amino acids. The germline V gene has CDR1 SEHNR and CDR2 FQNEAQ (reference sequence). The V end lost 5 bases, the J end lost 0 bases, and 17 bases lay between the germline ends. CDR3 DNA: TGTGCCAGCAGCACCCCGAAGACGGAACTAGCCAAAAACATTCAGTACTTC. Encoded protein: CASSTPKTELAKNIQYF. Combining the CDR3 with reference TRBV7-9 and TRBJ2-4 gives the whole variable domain DTGVSQNPRHKITKRGQNVTFRCDPISEHNRLYWYRQTLGQGPEFLTYFQNEAQLEKSRLLSDRFSAERPKGSFSTLEIQRTEQGDSAMYLCASSTPKTELAKNIQYFGAGTRLSVL.

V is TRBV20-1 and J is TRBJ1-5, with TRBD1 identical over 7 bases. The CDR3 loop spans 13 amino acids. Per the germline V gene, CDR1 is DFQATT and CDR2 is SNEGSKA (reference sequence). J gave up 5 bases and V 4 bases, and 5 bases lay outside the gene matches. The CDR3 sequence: CSATAGGDQPQHF. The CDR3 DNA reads TGCAGTGCTACCGCAGGGGGAGATCAGCCCCAGCATTTT.

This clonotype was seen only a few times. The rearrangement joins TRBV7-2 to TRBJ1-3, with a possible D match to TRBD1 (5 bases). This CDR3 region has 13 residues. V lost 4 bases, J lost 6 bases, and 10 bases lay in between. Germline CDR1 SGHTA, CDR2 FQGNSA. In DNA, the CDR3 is TGTGCCAGCAGCTCCCGACAGTTAAACACCATATATTTT. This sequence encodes CASSSRQLNTIYF.

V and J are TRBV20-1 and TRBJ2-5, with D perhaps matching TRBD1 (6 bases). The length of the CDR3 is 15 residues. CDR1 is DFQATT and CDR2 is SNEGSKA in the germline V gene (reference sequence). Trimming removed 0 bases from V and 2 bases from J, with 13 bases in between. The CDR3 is CSARDGRGHQETQYF. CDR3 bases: TGCAGTGCTAGAGATGGTCGGGGACATCAAGAGACCCAGTACTTC.

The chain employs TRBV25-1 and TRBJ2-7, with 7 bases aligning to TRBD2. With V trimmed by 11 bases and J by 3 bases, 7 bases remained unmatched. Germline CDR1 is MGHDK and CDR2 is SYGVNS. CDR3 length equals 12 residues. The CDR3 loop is CALGGRSYEQYF. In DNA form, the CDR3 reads TGTGCCTTAGGCGGGAGAAGCTACGAGCAGTACTTC.

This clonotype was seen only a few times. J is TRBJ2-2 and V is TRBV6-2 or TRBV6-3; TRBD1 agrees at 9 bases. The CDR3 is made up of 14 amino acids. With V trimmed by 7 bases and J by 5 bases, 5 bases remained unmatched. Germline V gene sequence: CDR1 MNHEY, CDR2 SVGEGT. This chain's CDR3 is CASIGTGPTGELFF. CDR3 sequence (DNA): TGTGCCAGCATCGGGACAGGGCCAACCGGGGAGCTGTTTTTT.

CDR3 loop: CASSGGSQGQQFF. The CDR3, as DNA: TGTGCCAGCAGCGGAGGGTCCCAAGGTCAACAGTTCTTC. The V call is TRBV9, the J call TRBJ2-1; possible D gene TRBD2, 5 bases. CDR3 length: 13 residues. Trimming removed 3 bases from V and 13 bases from J, with 17 bases in between. Germline CDR1 is SGDLS and CDR2 is YYNGEE.

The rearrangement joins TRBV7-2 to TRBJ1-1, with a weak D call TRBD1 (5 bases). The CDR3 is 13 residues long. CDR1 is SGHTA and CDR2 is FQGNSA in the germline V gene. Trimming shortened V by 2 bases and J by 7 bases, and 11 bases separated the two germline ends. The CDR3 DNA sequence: TGTGCCAGCAGCTTAAGCGAACAGGTTGAAGCTTTCTTT. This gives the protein CASSLSEQVEAFF.

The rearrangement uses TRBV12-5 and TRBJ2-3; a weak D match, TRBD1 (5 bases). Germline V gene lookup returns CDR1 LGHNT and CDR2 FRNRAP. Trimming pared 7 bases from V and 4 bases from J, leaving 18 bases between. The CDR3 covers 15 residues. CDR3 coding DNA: TGTGCTAGTGCCGAAGAGTCGGCAGGGTCAGATACGCAGTATTTT. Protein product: CASAEESAGSDTQYF.

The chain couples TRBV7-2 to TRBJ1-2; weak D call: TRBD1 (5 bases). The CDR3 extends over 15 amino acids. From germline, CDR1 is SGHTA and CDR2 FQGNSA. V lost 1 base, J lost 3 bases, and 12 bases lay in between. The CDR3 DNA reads TGTGCCAGCAGCTTAGATACAGGCTCCTACTATGGCTACACCTTC. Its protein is CASSLDTGSYYGYTF.

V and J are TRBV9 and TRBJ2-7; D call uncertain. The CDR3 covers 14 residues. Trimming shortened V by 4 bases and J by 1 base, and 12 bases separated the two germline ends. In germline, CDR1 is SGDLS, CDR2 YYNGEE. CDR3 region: CASSPEVLSYEQYF. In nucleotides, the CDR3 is TGTGCCAGCAGCCCCGAGGTCCTATCCTACGAGCAGTACTTC.

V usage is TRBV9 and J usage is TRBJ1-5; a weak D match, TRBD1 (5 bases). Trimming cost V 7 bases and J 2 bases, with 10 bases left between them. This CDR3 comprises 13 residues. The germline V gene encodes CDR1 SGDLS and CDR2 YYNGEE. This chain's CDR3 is CASGGNRNQPQHF. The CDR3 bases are TGTGCCAGCGGGGGGAATCGCAATCAGCCCCAGCATTTT.

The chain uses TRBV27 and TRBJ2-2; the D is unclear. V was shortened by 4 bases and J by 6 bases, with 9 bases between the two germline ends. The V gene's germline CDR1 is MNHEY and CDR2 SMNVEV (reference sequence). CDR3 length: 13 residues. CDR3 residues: CASSYSFAGELFF. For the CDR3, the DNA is TGTGCCAGCAGTTATAGTTTTGCCGGGGAGCTGTTTTTT.

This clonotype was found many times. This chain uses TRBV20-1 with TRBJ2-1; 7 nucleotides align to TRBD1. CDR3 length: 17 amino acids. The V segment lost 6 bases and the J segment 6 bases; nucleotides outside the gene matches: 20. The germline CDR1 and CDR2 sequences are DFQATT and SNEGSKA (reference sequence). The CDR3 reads CSARQGEGTRGRNEQFF. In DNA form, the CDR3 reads TGCAGTGCAAGACAGGGCGAGGGCACACGGGGTCGCAATGAGCAGTTCTTC.

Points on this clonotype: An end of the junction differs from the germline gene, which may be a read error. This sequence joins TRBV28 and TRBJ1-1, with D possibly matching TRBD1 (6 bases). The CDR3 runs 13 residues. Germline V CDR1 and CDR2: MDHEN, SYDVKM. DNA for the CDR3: TGTGTCAGCAGCCCGGGGGCGCGTACTGAAGCTTTCTTT. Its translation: CVSSPGARTEAFF.

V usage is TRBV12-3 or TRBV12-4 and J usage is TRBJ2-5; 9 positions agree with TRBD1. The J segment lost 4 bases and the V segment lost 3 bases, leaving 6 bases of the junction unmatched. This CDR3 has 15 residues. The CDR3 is CASSLRTGVGETQYF. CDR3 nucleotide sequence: TGTGCCAGCAGTTTGAGGACAGGGGTAGGAGAGACCCAGTACTTC.

The CDR3 bases are TGCGCCAGCAGCTTTACGGGAGGGCCCGCTCGGGACATTCAGTACTTC. Protein: CASSFTGGPARDIQYF. J is TRBJ2-4 and V is TRBV5-1, with 8 nucleotides matching TRBD2. Germline values: CDR1 SGHRS, CDR2 YFSETQ. V shed 2 bases, J shed 8 bases, and the junction held 12 bases outside the gene matches. This CDR3 spans 16 amino acids. The full variable domain, in which reference TRBV5-1 and TRBJ2-4 provide the parts outside the CDR3, is KAGVTQTPRYLIKTRGQQVTLSCSPISGHRSVSWYQQTPGQGLQFLFEYFSETQRNKGNFPGRFSGRQFSNSRSEMNVSTLELGDSALYLCASSFTGGPARDIQYFGAGTRLSVL.

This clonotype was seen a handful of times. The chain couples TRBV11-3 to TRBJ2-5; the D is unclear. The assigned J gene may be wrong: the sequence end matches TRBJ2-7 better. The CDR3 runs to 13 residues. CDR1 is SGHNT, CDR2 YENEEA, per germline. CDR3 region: CASSLLDQYEQYF. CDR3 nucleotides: TGTGCCAGCAGCTTGCTGGACCAATACGAGCAGTACTTC.

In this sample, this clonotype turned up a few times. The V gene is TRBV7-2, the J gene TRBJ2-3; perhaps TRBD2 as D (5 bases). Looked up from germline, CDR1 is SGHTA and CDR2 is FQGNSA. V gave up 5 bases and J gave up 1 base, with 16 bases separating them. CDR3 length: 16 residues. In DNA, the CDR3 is TGTGCCAGCAGCCCCGGGGTGGCGATGGGCACAGATACGCAGTATTTT. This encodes CASSPGVAMGTDTQYF.